Here is one T cell receptor beta chain with its context. Its antigen is not identified. The record originates from a study of blood T cells in healthy people across ages. Overall study context: About one barcoded beta molecule per two T cells was captured by template switching. Study-level findings and limits: The long-lived group displayed more naive CD4+ cells, plus higher diversity, than the aged donors did.

Sample-barcoded 5' priming and a J-beta primer mix drove a second PCR of about 6 to 12 cycles. Paired-end reads containing CDR3 totaled no fewer than 3 million for each sample. Each CDR3 protein gets one entry after TCRdb re-called the 5' RACE reads with MiXCR. Of about 680,000 distinct CDR3 sequences detected, around half appear once; the ten largest clones hold roughly 34%. The sequence was collected from a woman aged 60-70 years in good health. The source material was blood.

The CDR3 nucleotides are TGTGCCAGCAGCAACCGGGACAGGCTCCACGAGCAGTACTTC. Its translation is CASSNRDRLHEQYF. This chain connects TRBV5-4 to TRBJ2-7; TRBD1 matches at 8 bases. The V gene end was trimmed by 4 bases and the J gene end by 5 bases; junction bases not matched to a gene: 8. The CDR3 covers 14 residues. Germline V gives CDR1 SGHNT, CDR2 YYREEE (reference sequence).